The present T cell receptor beta chain was sequenced within a study of blood T cell repertoires in COVID-19. The protocol was immunoSEQ multiplex PCR, while the TCRdb copy is restricted to in-frame clones and leaves out a portion. This sample carries some 200,000 clones, approximately 90% of them seen once, and the ten largest clones take roughly 4.1%. The source is a man aged 45-60 years with acute or convalescent COVID-19. The sequencing sample was made of peripheral blood.

The CDR3 is CASRDVNRGTEAFF. The DNA of the CDR3 is TGTGCCAGCAGGGACGTAAACAGGGGAACTGAAGCTTTCTTT. V usage is TRBV14 and J usage is TRBJ1-1; 7 bases are a match to TRBD1. CDR1 SGHDN and CDR2 FVKESK come from the germline V gene. The CDR3 covers 14 residues. V trimming: 6 bases; J trimming: 5 bases; junction bases outside the gene matches: 9.